Presented here are 30 T cell receptor beta chains from one specimen sequenced in a study of vaccination and CD4 T cells after COVID-19. The treatment: roughly 11-day PBMC culture with coronavirus spike peptide pools or control peptides (ViraFEST assay). These receptors lack a known antigen. Oncomine TCR Beta short-read sequencing was applied to DNA from cultured CD4+ T cells. TCRdb re-analysed the PCR reads in MiXCR, keeping a single row per CDR3 protein. The table has around 13,000 distinct CDR3 sequences, more than 20% seen once; the top ten hold roughly a sixth. Here the sequenced sample was CD4+ T cells from blood, cultured in vitro, taken after SARS-CoV-2 vaccination. The receptor set was obtained from a human donor who had recovered from COVID-19.

In this sample, this clonotype turned up a few times. The rearrangement uses TRBV7-2 and TRBJ1-2; D might be TRBD1 (6 bases). The germline V gene encodes CDR1 SGHTA and CDR2 FQGNSA. There are 13 residues in the CDR3. The V end lost 5 bases, the J end lost 6 bases, and 13 bases lay between the germline ends. The CDR3 sequence is CASSAGQIHGYTF. The CDR3 DNA sequence: TGTGCCAGCAGCGCCGGACAGATCCATGGCTACACCTTC.

This clonotype was picked up a small number of times. The rearrangement links TRBV7-2 to TRBJ1-2, with D perhaps matching TRBD1 (6 bases). This CDR3 has 16 amino acids. V gave up 2 bases and J gave up 6 bases, with 19 bases separating them. Germline V gene lookup returns CDR1 SGHTA and CDR2 FQGNSA. In nucleotides, the CDR3 is TGTGCCAGCAGCTTAAGGGGGGGGTCCCAGACGGATGGCTACACCTTC. Amino acid sequence: CASSLRGGSQTDGYTF.

V is TRBV6-5 and J is TRBJ2-7; 7 bases agree with TRBD1. The CDR3 spans 16 residues. CDR1 MNHEY and CDR2 SVGAGI come from the germline V gene. Trimming removed 0 bases from V and 0 bases from J; junction bases left unmatched: 5. The CDR3 loop reads CASSYSRQGISYEQYF. The CDR3 bases are TGTGCCAGCAGTTACTCGAGACAGGGAATCTCCTACGAGCAGTACTTC.

This chain uses TRBV20-1 with TRBJ2-4; 7 nucleotides agree with TRBD2. CDR1 DFQATT and CDR2 SNEGSKA come from the germline V gene (reference sequence). J gave up 8 bases and V 0 bases, and 10 bases lay outside the gene matches. The CDR3 consists of 15 residues. Here the CDR3 reads CSAREARGSGDIQYF. The CDR3 region has the DNA TGCAGTGCTAGAGAGGCCCGCGGGAGTGGAGACATTCAGTACTTC.

The chain links TRBV20-1 to TRBJ1-5; D uncertain. This CDR3 comprises 13 residues. Germline V gene sequence: CDR1 DFQATT, CDR2 SNEGSKA (reference sequence). The V and J ends lost 2 bases and 2 bases respectively, with 7 bases between them. Here the CDR3 DNA reads TGCAGTGCTAGAACGGGAGGCAATCAGCCCCAGCATTTT. Translating gives CSARTGGNQPQHF.

V is TRBV20-1 and J is TRBJ1-5; D not resolved. The germline CDR1 and CDR2 sequences are DFQATT and SNEGSKA (reference sequence). This CDR3 spans 13 amino acids. Deletions cut 6 bases from V and 7 bases from J, with 16 bases between. CDR3 sequence (DNA): TGCAGTGCCAGTCGTCGCCCGGGGCAGCCCCAGCATTTT. It is translated as CSASRRPGQPQHF.

In this sample, this clonotype turned up once. The chain recombines TRBV4-3 with TRBJ1-1, with D possibly matching TRBD1 (5 bases). This CDR3 region has 16 residues. V lost 0 bases and J 4 bases, leaving 15 bases between the germline ends. Per the germline V gene, CDR1 is LGHNA and CDR2 is YSLEER. Written as DNA, the CDR3 is TGCGCCAGCAGCCAAGATGGCTTAATGGACACCACTGAAGCTTTCTTT. Its translation: CASSQDGLMDTTEAFF.

The gene calls are TRBV4-1 and TRBJ1-2; D remains unclear. The CDR3 sequence is 13 residues long. V was clipped by 2 bases and J by 4 bases, with 8 bases between them. Germline loops: CDR1 MGHRA, CDR2 YSYEKL. In DNA form, the CDR3 reads TGCGCCAGCAGCCAACAGGAGGGCTATGGCTACACCTTC. Protein sequence: CASSQQEGYGYTF.

The V call is TRBV28, the J call TRBJ2-2; TRBD1 agrees at 8 bases. Germline V gives CDR1 MDHEN, CDR2 SYDVKM. The CDR3 consists of 12 residues. V trimming: 6 bases; J trimming: 6 bases; junction bases outside the gene matches: 0. CDR3 bases: TGTGCCAGCAGGACAGGGGCCGGGGAGCTGTTTTTT. Encoded protein: CASRTGAGELFF.

In this sample, this clonotype turned up a few times. Compared with germline, one end of the junction differs, possibly owing to a read error. The chain carries TRBV6-1 and TRBJ1-1; weak D call: TRBD1 (5 bases). CDR3 length: 15 residues. From germline, CDR1 is MNHNS and CDR2 SASEGT. CDR3 in amino acids: CASTRAAAVSTGAFF. The CDR3 DNA sequence: TGTGCCAGCACCAGGGCCGCGGCCGTAAGTACTGGAGCTTTCTTT.

This rearrangement joins TRBV7-9 to TRBJ2-3, with D maybe TRBD2 (6 bases). With 1 base removed from V and 8 bases from J, the gap between germline ends came to 13 bases. Per germline, CDR1 SEHNR and CDR2 FQNEAQ (reference sequence). The length of the CDR3 is 14 residues. CDR3 residues: CASSLEVQGGTQYF. CDR3 DNA sequence: TGTGCCAGCAGCTTAGAAGTTCAGGGAGGTACGCAGTATTTT. Full variable domain (rest looked up from reference TRBV7-9 and TRBJ2-3): DTGVSQNPRHKITKRGQNVTFRCDPISEHNRLYWYRQTLGQGPEFLTYFQNEAQLEKSRLLSDRFSAERPKGSFSTLEIQRTEQGDSAMYLCASSLEVQGGTQYFGPGTRLTVL.

In this sample, this clonotype turned up once. The chain is built from TRBV7-2 and TRBJ2-1, with D tentatively TRBD1 (5 bases). The CDR3 extends over 14 amino acids. The V and J ends lost 3 bases and 6 bases respectively, with 12 bases between them. The germline gives CDR1 SGHTA, CDR2 FQGNSA. As DNA, the CDR3 is TGTGCCAGCAGCTTGTGGCAGGGTGGCAATGAGCAGTTCTTC. Its translation is CASSLWQGGNEQFF.

This clonotype came up a few times. The chain couples TRBV27 to TRBJ2-5; tentative D call: TRBD2 (6 bases). Germline assignment: CDR1 MNHEY and CDR2 SMNVEV (reference sequence). The CDR3 extends over 16 amino acids. Trimming removed 5 bases at V and 7 bases at J, with 23 bases between. The DNA of the CDR3 is TGTGCCAGCAGTCCCCTTATAACAACGGGGGATGGGACCCAGTACTTC. Its protein product is CASSPLITTGDGTQYF.

This clonotype was picked up a small number of times. The chain carries TRBV10-3 and TRBJ1-1, with 9 bases lining up with TRBD1. Germline assignment: CDR1 ENHRY and CDR2 SYGVKD. J was trimmed by 3 bases and V by 6 bases; bases with no gene match: 2. This CDR3 spans 13 amino acids. In DNA, the CDR3 is TGTGCCATCAGCCGACAGGGGGACACTGAAGCTTTCTTT. As protein: CAISRQGDTEAFF.

This clonotype came up a few times. The gene calls are TRBV20-1 and TRBJ2-3, with D hard to call. Germline V CDR1 and CDR2: DFQATT, SNEGSKA (reference sequence). Trimming took 2 bases from V and 6 from J, leaving 12 bases between them. The CDR3 is 13 amino acids. In nucleotides, the CDR3 is TGCAGTGCTAGATCCCTTAAGAGGGATACGCAGTATTTT. Translation: CSARSLKRDTQYF.

The genes are TRBV29-1 and TRBJ2-5, with TRBD1 matching 9 bases. The CDR3 runs to 13 residues. V lost 8 bases and J lost 2; bases outside the gene matches: 6. Germline CDR1 and CDR2: SQVTM and ANQGSEA. CDR3 amino acids: CSHRDRVQETQYF. CDR3 nucleotide sequence: TGCAGCCACCGGGACAGGGTTCAAGAGACCCAGTACTTC.

This clonotype has only a few counts. The rearrangement links TRBV20-1 to TRBJ2-1, with D hard to call. Trimming pared 6 bases from V and 0 bases from J, leaving 9 bases between. Germline V CDR1 and CDR2: DFQATT, SNEGSKA (reference sequence). This CDR3 has 13 residues. CDR3 sequence reads: CSALNRSYNEQFF. The CDR3 nucleotides read TGCAGTGCCCTTAACCGCTCCTACAATGAGCAGTTCTTC.

The chain links TRBV18 to TRBJ2-3, with TRBD1 as a possible D gene (6 bases). The V end lost 3 bases, the J end lost 6 bases, and 13 bases lay between the germline ends. The CDR3 has 14 residues. The V gene's germline CDR1 is KGHSH and CDR2 LQKENI. The CDR3 loop reads CASSPRDIKDTQYF. In nucleotides, the CDR3 is TGTGCCAGCTCACCCCGGGACATTAAGGATACGCAGTATTTT.

This clonotype was seen a few times. V and J are TRBV12-5 and TRBJ1-2; 7 nucleotides match TRBD1. Germline V CDR1 and CDR2: LGHNT, FRNRAP. V trimming: 6 bases; J trimming: 0 bases; junction bases outside the gene matches: 10. This CDR3 has 16 amino acids. Here the CDR3 reads CASGRTTGATNYGYTF. Written as DNA, the CDR3 is TGTGCTAGTGGCCGAACTACAGGGGCCACTAACTATGGCTACACCTTC.

This chain links TRBV11-2 with TRBJ2-7, with a weak D call TRBD2 (5 bases). Germline V lookup: CDR1 SGHAT, CDR2 FQNNGV. The CDR3 length is 11 residues. V lost 8 bases and J lost 6, with 11 bases in between. The CDR3 loop reads CASQKGGEQYF. DNA for the CDR3: TGTGCCAGCCAGAAAGGAGGCGAGCAGTACTTC.

The rearrangement uses TRBV5-1 and TRBJ2-5, with a weak D call TRBD2 (6 bases). Germline CDR1 and CDR2: SGHRS and YFSETQ. This CDR3 region has 15 residues. V dropped 0 bases and J dropped 5 bases, with 14 bases sitting between them. The CDR3 region is CASSLARVSGETQYF. In nucleotides, the CDR3 is TGCGCCAGCAGCTTGGCCCGGGTCAGCGGGGAGACCCAGTACTTC.

J is TRBJ2-4 and V is TRBV5-4; D is undetermined. V was cut by 5 bases and J by 1 base, with 10 bases left in between. The CDR3 is 14 residues long. Germline assignment: CDR1 SGHNT and CDR2 YYREEE (reference sequence). The CDR3, as DNA: TGTGCCAGCAGTACCGCTTCGGCCAAAAACATTCAGTACTTC. It translates to CASSTASAKNIQYF.

The V call is TRBV28, the J call TRBJ2-7, with 8 bases aligning to TRBD2. The germline gives CDR1 MDHEN, CDR2 SYDVKM. The CDR3 is made up of 15 amino acids. V was clipped by 3 bases and J by 3 bases; unmatched bases: 7. DNA for the CDR3: TGTGCCAGCAGTTTCACGGGACTAGTGCGCTACGAGCAGTACTTC. Its translation is CASSFTGLVRYEQYF.

This clonotype was seen a single time. The chain has TRBV7-2 and TRBJ2-1; D remains unclear. CDR1 is SGHTA and CDR2 is FQGNSA in the germline V gene. The CDR3 length is 17 residues. The V gene lost 5 bases and the J gene lost 7 bases, with 24 bases spanning the gap. The CDR3 spells CASSPNPLGPYWNEQFF. CDR3 nucleotides: TGTGCCAGCAGCCCTAACCCCCTTGGACCCTATTGGAATGAGCAGTTCTTC.

This clonotype was found a few times. The chain joins TRBV28 to TRBJ1-2, with no clear D. CDR1 MDHEN and CDR2 SYDVKM come from the germline V gene. CDR3 length: 12 residues. V was pared by 5 bases and J by 7 bases, with 11 bases between. CDR3 sequence (DNA): TGTGCCAGCAGTACATCCTCTCGTGGCTACACCTTC. It encodes CASSTSSRGYTF.

Here the CDR3 DNA reads TGTGCCAGCAGGGGGGACAGGGACCAGCCCCAGCATTTT. It specifies CASRGDRDQPQHF. The chain uses TRBV2 and TRBJ1-5; TRBD1 aligns across 9 bases. The germline V gene has CDR1 SNHLY and CDR2 FYNNEI. After removal of 6 bases from V and 7 bases from J, the junction contained 4 bases not matched to a gene. CDR3 length: 13 residues.

This clonotype was found a few times. The CDR3 DNA sequence: TGTGCCAGCAGCAAAGCCGGGACAGGGGGAACTGAAGCTTTCTTT. It yields the protein CASSKAGTGGTEAFF. The V and J genes are TRBV11-2 and TRBJ1-1; TRBD1 matches 11 bases. This CDR3 has 15 amino acids. Trimming cost V 5 bases and J 5 bases; bases outside gene matches: 7. The germline CDR1 and CDR2 sequences are SGHAT and FQNNGV.

This clonotype appeared a few times. This chain uses TRBV30 with TRBJ1-1, with unresolved D. The CDR3 sequence is 12 residues long. Trimming removed 5 bases from V and 10 bases from J, with 17 bases in between. Germline V lookup: CDR1 GTSNPN, CDR2 SVGIG (reference sequence). The CDR3 DNA reads TGTGCCTGGGGACTGGCAGCGTCCGTAGCTTTCTTT. Its translation: CAWGLAASVAFF.

The chain is built from TRBV11-3 and TRBJ2-3; D gene unclear. The CDR3 totals 13 residues. V lost 2 bases, J lost 2 bases, and 5 bases lay in between. The germline gives CDR1 SGHNT, CDR2 YENEEA. CDR3: CASSLYSTDTQYF. In DNA form, the CDR3 reads TGTGCCAGCAGCTTATACTCCACAGATACGCAGTATTTT.

There are a few counts of this clonotype. The rearrangement joins TRBV7-9 to TRBJ2-7, with D uncertain. Germline V lookup: CDR1 SEHNR, CDR2 FQNEAQ (reference sequence). There are 13 residues in the CDR3. V lost 4 bases to trimming and J lost 2 bases, with 9 bases between them. The CDR3, as DNA: TGTGCCAGCAGCTACAACACCGCCTACGAGCAGTACTTC. Protein sequence: CASSYNTAYEQYF.